This TCR beta chain was found in a study of read filtering for tumor transcriptome and immune sequencing (dated by TCRdb to about 2020). For the study in its entirety: The cohort was composed of 16 to 20 male and roughly 15 female patients, with a mean age of roughly 61 years and an age range of about 40 to 90. Using the same bone marrow samples, the study ran both targeted immune repertoire sequencing and bulk whole-transcriptome sequencing and then compared the TCR repertoires from each method. Whole-transcriptome libraries were prepared with the TruSeq RNA Access Library Prep Kit after DNase treatment. As a main aim, a read-filtering strategy for immune repertoire data was addressed, with the specific question being whether clonotypes supported by a single read should be removed. TCR-region mapped reads per sample ranged from about 3.5 to 10.27 million with IR-seq versus only roughly 85 to 1273 with RNA-seq. By revised international staging, roughly eight patients were R-ISS I, 15 to 20 were R-ISS II and 6 or 7 were R-ISS III.

The Immunoverse kit was used to build TCR libraries from about 430 ng RNA, with molecular barcoded adaptors covering alpha/delta and beta/gamma chains. TCR library preparation used the same RNA that was used for transcriptome sequencing. Sequencing of the TCR libraries was done on an Illumina HiSeq 4000 with 2 x 150 cycles. Turning to the authors' computational methods: TCR reads were aligned to human V, D, J and C references and assembled into CDR3 clonotypes with MiXCR, including quality filtering and error correction. Clonotype counts and gene usage diversity were analyzed with the tcR package in R. Raw mapping reads were checked after the RNA-seq reads had been mapped by STAR aligner version 2.5.3a onto the human GRCh37 genome. To test how sequencing depth affects detected clonotypes, IR-seq fastq files were randomly downsampled with Seqtk 1.3. The public reads were reprocessed in TCRdb via fastp at Q25 and MiXCR, keeping in-frame beta chains. Every distinct CDR3 protein forms one entry, paired with its most common genes and DNA. The V and J calls and clone size are TCRdb's, not the authors'. The sample yields 100,000 to 150,000 distinct CDR3 sequences; over 10% were counted once. The ten largest clones capture about 11% of the sample.

Every patient had bone marrow sampled at the time of active disease. Ficoll-Hypaque density gradient centrifugation was used to isolate bone marrow mononuclear cells. Myeloma plasma cells were removed and CD138-negative cells were obtained by negative selection following labeling with CD138 magnetic microbeads on a MACS separator. Purity of the isolated cells was checked by flow cytometry on an Attune NxT using CD138 antibodies. Total RNA was extracted using TRIzol reagent and was quantified on a NanoDrop spectrophotometer. Paired RNA-seq and IR-seq were performed on the CD138-negative bone marrow sample of each patient. The cysteine opens and the phenylalanine closes a CDR3 of 14 amino acids. The kept DNA is CDR3 alone, 42 bases in frame from the first base. Ends trimmed: V by 7 bases, J by 6 bases; bases unmatched to a gene: 11. The research as a whole found: The correlation between IR-seq and RNA-seq shared clonotype proportions was increased by removal of single-read clonotypes. Rather than purified T cells, the sorted CD138-negative fraction was a mixed bone marrow immune population. Compared with RNA-seq, IR-seq captured clonotypes at much higher depth and more reliably, and a smaller IR-seq throughput was enough to identify most shared clonotypes. In IR-seq, 80% to 85% of clonotypes but approximately 3.6% of total reads were represented by single-read clonotypes, whereas in RNA-seq, around 73% of clonotypes and more than 35% of reads were represented by single-read clonotypes.

In its sample, this clonotype was seen many times. Which antigen it targets is not known. No much larger clonotype is one base removed from it; base qualities were not supplied. The rearrangement joined TRBV12-3 or TRBV12-4 to TRBJ2-7, and 8 junction bases match TRBD1. The sample consisted of a population of CD138-negative cells sorted from bone marrow. The cell subset or site label for this specimen denotes: bone marrow mononuclear cells depleted of CD138+ plasma/myeloma cells by negative magnetic selection. The sequence was collected from a donor aged 40 or older with multiple myeloma. The encoded CDR3 is CASTLGTGGSEQYF. The DNA sequence is TGTGCCAGCACCCTAGGGACAGGAGGCTCCGAGCAGTACTTC.